This T cell receptor (beta chain) was recorded in a study of blood T cell repertoires in COVID-19. For the study at large: COVID-19 samples collected from the United States, Italy and Spain covered acute and convalescent phases. T cells, B-cell-depleted T cells, or PBMCs provided the cDNA or gDNA that served as material.

Per the germline V gene, CDR1 is SEHNR and CDR2 is FQNEAQ (reference sequence). Trimming took 3 bases from V and 4 from J; bases not matched to a gene: 9. The CDR3 has 16 residues. In the authors' methods: Amplification from reference gene primers served as the basis for estimated nucleated cell counts. TCRdb keeps only in-frame clones here, not all; method: immunoSEQ multiplex PCR. V, J and clone size reflect that table, while D and trimming were determined from the DNA. The data show about 220,000 clones, roughly 80% seen once. Sequenced input: peripheral blood. The rearrangement links TRBV7-9 to TRBJ2-3; 8 bases are shared with TRBD1. The sequence was obtained from a woman younger than 45 who had recovered from COVID-19. CDR3 nucleotide sequence: TGTGCCAGCAGCTTCCAACCGGGACAGGCGGCAGATACGCAGTATTTT. Translation gives CASSFQPGQAADTQYF.